This T cell receptor beta chain was profiled in a study of blood T cell repertoires in COVID-19. As handled by the study authors: Scientists estimated how many nucleated cells there were by amplifying reference gene primers. This table comes from immunoSEQ multiplex PCR, and its TCRdb copy is limited to in-frame clones, with some not included. V, J and clone size derive from that table, while D and trimming were established from the DNA sequence. The data contain some 110,000 clones, approximately 87% of them singletons. Trimming stripped 6 bases from V and 6 bases from J, with 17 bases between. Germline V gene data show CDR1 as MDHEN and CDR2 as SYDVKM. The CDR3 runs to 14 residues.

This clonotype originated in a man aged 50 to 60 with acute or convalescent COVID-19. The material sequenced was peripheral blood. The chain uses TRBV28 and TRBJ1-2, with D perhaps matching TRBD1 (6 bases). Here the CDR3 DNA reads TGTGCCAGCAGCTCCCCCGGCAGGGGTCATGGCTACACCTTC. As protein: CASSSPGRGHGYTF.